This T cell receptor (beta chain) was sequenced in a study of T cells expressing NK-cell markers. Study as a whole: All TCR beta repertoires analysed originated from sorted CD3+CD56+NKG2C+, CD3+CD56+NKG2C- and CD3+CD56-NKG2C+ T cells.

The CDR3 extends over 15 amino acids. General study results and limits: In several donors, dominant clonotypes made up about 28.3-65% of CD3+CD56-NKG2C+ cells.

A 5'RACE template switching approach incorporating UMIs was used to make TCR beta cDNA. From the 5' RACE reads, TCRdb lists one entry per CDR3 protein and no DNA. The repertoire table contains about 550,000 distinct CDR3 sequences. A word on this clonotype: Its antigen is currently unknown.

The sequencing input was blood T cells: a sorted CD56 or NKG2C T cell subset, CD4+ or CD8+ T cells, or bulk PBMC T cells (not recorded which). This sequence joins TRBV12-3 or TRBV12-4 and TRBJ2-5; TCRdb lists TRBD2, though no DNA is available to test this call. The TCR comes from a man between 18 and 35 years old in good health. The CDR3 loop is CASSLPGLARETQYF.